This TCR beta chain was sequenced for a study of Graves' ophthalmopathy and Graves' hyperthyroidism. Study at large: Blood was drawn at initial diagnosis, before any treatment.

The study amplified TCR beta CDR3 regions using RNA transcripts. The workflow started with a first-round RT-PCR run with HTBI primers and then moved on to a second-round multiplex PCR. A single record per CDR3 protein comes from TCRdb applying MiXCR to the multiplex PCR reads. The sample lists 340,000 or so distinct CDR3 sequences; 15% to 20% were seen once. The V end was cut by 4 bases, the J end by 2 bases, with 12 bases between. Germline lookup yields CDR1 SGHRS and CDR2 YFSETQ. The CDR3 spans 14 residues. This clonotype was seen only a few times. Moderate-to-severe activity, CAS ≥3, NOSPECS ≥4 and a duration under 3 months were seen in donors with ophthalmopathy. Thyroid ultrasound, orbital computed tomography, TRAb, serum thyroxine and clinical symptoms formed the basis of diagnosis. The authors isolated PBMCs from around 10 ml of fresh peripheral blood.

Sequencing was carried out using peripheral blood. The gene calls are TRBV5-1 and TRBJ2-5; D is perhaps TRBD1 (6 bases). The clonotype was recovered from an adult man with Graves' ophthalmopathy. This CDR3 is CASSRDRFQETQYF. The CDR3 coding sequence is TGCGCCAGCAGCAGAGACAGGTTTCAAGAGACCCAGTACTTC. Looking up the rest from reference TRBV5-1 and TRBJ2-5 gives the full variable domain: KAGVTQTPRYLIKTRGQQVTLSCSPISGHRSVSWYQQTPGQGLQFLFEYFSETQRNKGNFPGRFSGRQFSNSRSEMNVSTLELGDSALYLCASSRDRFQETQYFGPGTRLLVL.